This TCR beta chain was sequenced in a study of blood T cells in healthy people across ages. Then a second PCR, running about 7 to 11 cycles, was carried out with a sample-barcoded 5' primer and a J-beta primer mix. TCRdb used MiXCR to reprocess the 5' RACE reads, holding one entry per CDR3 protein. The sample has 1.5 million to 2 million distinct CDR3 sequences; 49% are singletons. CDR3 size: 19 residues. V shed 2 bases and J shed 0 bases, with 17 bases lying between them. CDR1 SGHVS and CDR2 FQNEAQ come from the germline V gene. Material: blood. The rearrangement joins TRBV7-8 to TRBJ1-6; D not certain. The TCR sequence derives from a woman aged 40 to 50 in good health. The CDR3 DNA sequence: TGTGCCAGCAGCTTATATCAGCCGGAGGTTAGCTCCTATAATTCACCCCTCCACTTT. Its translation is CASSLYQPEVSSYNSPLHF.